These 22 T cell receptor beta chains originate from one sample sequenced in a study of cytomegalovirus exposure and HLA in healthy donors. PCR amplification relied on 60 Vbeta primers (plus 13 Jbeta primers). The assay was immunoSEQ multiplex PCR, and TCRdb's table has in-frame clones only and misses some. This sample carries around 120,000 clones, over 70% of them seen once, and the ten largest clones take 8.5% to 10%. The material sequenced was PBMCs. The source of these receptors is a female donor in good health and CMV-seropositive.

This clone was observed a few times. V usage is TRBV5-1 and J usage is TRBJ2-1, with 9 positions matching TRBD1. The V segment lost 0 bases and the J segment 6 bases; nucleotides outside the gene matches: 4. Germline values: CDR1 SGHRS, CDR2 YFSETQ. The CDR3 length is 15 residues. The CDR3 nucleotides are TGCGCCAGCAGCTTGGGCGACAGGGGGGGCAATGAGCAGTTCTTC. Translation: CASSLGDRGGNEQFF. The full variable domain, in which reference TRBV5-1 and TRBJ2-1 provide the parts outside the CDR3, is KAGVTQTPRYLIKTRGQQVTLSCSPISGHRSVSWYQQTPGQGLQFLFEYFSETQRNKGNFPGRFSGRQFSNSRSEMNVSTLELGDSALYLCASSLGDRGGNEQFFGPGTRLTVL.

The rearrangement joins TRBV5-6 to TRBJ1-2; TRBD1 aligns across 9 bases. Germline loops: CDR1 SGHDT, CDR2 YYEEEE. This CDR3 contains 14 residues. Unmatched junction bases numbered 5, after V lost 2 bases and J lost 6 bases. CDR3 region: CASSFTRQGDGYTF. As DNA, the CDR3 is TGTGCCAGCAGCTTCACTAGACAGGGGGATGGCTACACCTTC.

The J gene is TRBJ1-4, the V gene TRBV29-1; TRBD1 matches 9 bases. Germline V gene lookup returns CDR1 SQVTM and CDR2 ANQGSEA. The J segment lost 8 bases and the V segment lost 6 bases, leaving 7 bases of the junction unmatched. There are 13 residues in the CDR3. Here the CDR3 DNA reads TGCAGCGTCATGGACAGGGGAGAAGAAAAACTGTTTTTT. It encodes CSVMDRGEEKLFF.

The rearrangement links TRBV5-6 to TRBJ2-7; weak D call: TRBD1 (5 bases). Trimming left V 4 bases short and J 3 bases short, with 11 bases between. Looked up from germline, CDR1 is SGHDT and CDR2 is YYEEEE. There are 13 residues in the CDR3. CDR3 loop: CASSRQSFYEQYF. For the CDR3, the DNA is TGTGCCAGCAGCCGACAGAGTTTCTACGAGCAGTACTTC.

V is TRBV6-1 and J is TRBJ2-3; 8 bases are shared with TRBD2. V was pared by 5 bases and J by 4 bases, with 5 bases of the junction left unmatched. The length of the CDR3 is 14 residues. CDR1 and CDR2 from the germline V gene are MNHNS and SASEGT. CDR3 sequence reads: CASSSGGVADTQYF. CDR3 nucleotides: TGTGCCAGCAGTAGCGGGGGAGTCGCAGATACGCAGTATTTT.

This chain links TRBV6-5 with TRBJ2-5, with TRBD1 matching over 9 bases. The CDR3 totals 15 residues. CDR1 is MNHEY, CDR2 SVGAGI, per germline. J was trimmed by 8 bases and V by 6 bases; bases with no gene match: 13. Here the CDR3 reads CASSRQGGAGDTQYF. As DNA, the CDR3 is TGTGCCAGCAGCCGACAGGGGGGTGCAGGCGACACCCAGTACTTC.

Notes on this clone: An end of the junction differs from the germline gene, which may be a read error. The chain employs TRBV5-1 and TRBJ1-1; D is unclear. CDR1 and CDR2 from the germline V gene are SGHRS and YFSETQ. The CDR3 totals 14 residues. The CDR3 protein is CANSLVGANTEAFF. Here the CDR3 DNA reads TGCGCCAACAGCTTGGTGGGAGCTAACACTGAAGCTTTCTTT.

On this clone itself: The CDR3 ends on some other residue instead of the conserved phenylalanine or tryptophan, so this is likely a read error. The chain employs TRBV6-1 and TRBJ2-7; 9 bases map to TRBD2. The CDR3 runs 15 residues. CDR1 and CDR2 (germline): MNHNS, SASEGT. The ends lost 6 bases at V and 4 bases at J; junction bases unmatched: 10. Written as DNA, the CDR3 is TGTGCCAGCAGATCCGGGACTAGCTCCTCATACGAGCAGTACCTC. Its protein product is CASRSGTSSSYEQYL.

The count of this clone is one. The chain couples TRBV11-2 to TRBJ1-4, with 9 bases lining up with TRBD1. V lost 3 bases, J lost 6 bases, and 2 bases stayed unmatched. The germline V gene encodes CDR1 SGHAT and CDR2 FQNNGV. The CDR3 length is 14 residues. The CDR3 loop reads CASSFTGGDEKLFF. The CDR3 coding sequence is TGTGCCAGCAGCTTTACAGGGGGCGATGAAAAACTGTTTTTT.

In this sample, this clone turned up a few times. The chain uses TRBV5-4 and TRBJ1-1, with unresolved D. The CDR3 extends over 14 amino acids. Trimming cost V 1 base and J 0 bases, with 7 bases left between them. Germline CDR1 reads SGHNT; CDR2 reads YYREEE (reference sequence). The CDR3 bases are TGTGCCAGCAGCTTGTTAACTATGAACACTGAAGCTTTCTTT. Translation gives CASSLLTMNTEAFF.

The genes are TRBV2 and TRBJ2-2, with 10 bases that match TRBD1. The CDR3 totals 14 residues. Trimming at V came to 6 bases and at J to 5 bases, leaving 3 bases not matched to a gene. Germline values: CDR1 SNHLY, CDR2 FYNNEI. CDR3 amino acids: CASRTGGATGELFF. The CDR3 nucleotides are TGTGCCAGCAGGACAGGGGGCGCAACCGGGGAGCTGTTTTTT.

The chain combines TRBV25-1 with TRBJ2-5, with no clear D. The CDR3 totals 12 residues. Germline CDR1 reads MGHDK; CDR2 reads SYGVNS. The germline V and J ends were trimmed by 4 bases and 3 bases, with 6 bases remaining between them. CDR3 sequence reads: CASSAPKETQYF. For the CDR3, the DNA is TGTGCCAGCAGTGCACCTAAAGAGACCCAGTACTTC.

This clone was recorded only once. The gene calls are TRBV5-4 and TRBJ1-5, with no clear D. CDR1 and CDR2 (germline): SGHNT, YYREEE (reference sequence). The CDR3 has 12 amino acids. Trimming left V 2 bases short and J 7 bases short, with 7 bases between. The DNA for the CDR3 is TGTGCCAGCAGCTTTCCGGGACAGCCCCAGCATTTT. This codes for CASSFPGQPQHF.

CDR3 region: CASSTPGTTALEQYF. CDR3 sequence (DNA): TGTGCCAGCTCAACTCCCGGGACTACAGCGCTTGAGCAGTACTTC. V gene TRBV18 combines with J gene TRBJ2-7, with 7 bases fitting TRBD2. This CDR3 is built from 15 residues. Unmatched junction bases numbered 14, after V lost 5 bases and J lost 7 bases. Germline values: CDR1 KGHSH, CDR2 LQKENI.

The V call is TRBV19, the J call TRBJ2-1, with TRBD1 matching over 7 bases. Looked up from germline, CDR1 is LNHDA and CDR2 is SQIVND (reference sequence). The V segment lost 11 bases and the J segment 7 bases; nucleotides outside the gene matches: 17. The CDR3 totals 15 residues. The CDR3 DNA follows: TGTGCCTCAAGATCCGACAGGGCTGGGGTAAATGAGCAGTTCTTC. It encodes CASRSDRAGVNEQFF.

The chain has TRBV30 and TRBJ2-2; weak D call: TRBD2 (6 bases). The germline V gene encodes CDR1 GTSNPN and CDR2 SVGIG (reference sequence). Trimming removed 7 bases at V and 4 bases at J, with 13 bases between. The CDR3 extends over 13 amino acids. The CDR3 nucleotides read TGTGCCTCTGAATCCGGGGGCACCGGGGAGCTGTTTTTT. Its translation: CASESGGTGELFF.

The V and J genes are TRBV6-5 and TRBJ1-1; tentatively, D is TRBD1 (6 bases). CDR1 is MNHEY, CDR2 SVGAGI, per germline. Trimming removed 2 bases from V and 3 bases from J, with 13 bases in between. CDR3 length: 15 amino acids. The CDR3: CASSYAGRGDTEAFF. CDR3 nucleotide sequence: TGTGCCAGCAGTTACGCCGGCAGGGGAGACACTGAAGCTTTCTTT.

This clone was seen more than once but under ten times. This sequence joins TRBV5-1 and TRBJ2-7; D may be TRBD2 (6 bases). Trimming removed 1 base at V and 6 bases at J, with 20 bases between. The CDR3 runs to 16 residues. CDR1 and CDR2 (germline): SGHRS, YFSETQ. The CDR3 DNA reads as TGCGCCAGCAGCTTGAGAGTAGCGGCCACCATTTCCGAGCAGTACTTC. Residues: CASSLRVAATISEQYF.

V usage is TRBV28 and J usage is TRBJ2-7; 7 nucleotides match TRBD2. Losses at the gene ends were 4 bases for V and 4 bases for J; bases not matched to a gene: 7. Germline CDR1 reads MDHEN; CDR2 reads SYDVKM. This CDR3 is 14 amino acids long. As DNA, the CDR3 is TGTGCCAGCAGTTCCGGACTAGAGAGGTACGAGCAGTACTTC. It encodes CASSSGLERYEQYF.

The chain combines TRBV5-4 with TRBJ2-1; TRBD2 matches at 8 bases. V trimming: 0 bases; J trimming: 7 bases; junction bases outside the gene matches: 3. The CDR3 loop spans 14 amino acids. The germline V gene encodes CDR1 SGHNT and CDR2 YYREEE (reference sequence). The CDR3 loop reads CASSLVAGGNEQFF. The CDR3 nucleotides read TGTGCCAGCAGCTTGGTGGCGGGGGGTAATGAGCAGTTCTTC.

CDR3: CASGLGLVYGYTF. The CDR3 bases are TGTGCCAGCGGATTGGGGCTGGTCTATGGCTACACCTTC. V and J are TRBV6-5 and TRBJ1-2; tentatively, D is TRBD1 (5 bases). CDR1 is MNHEY, CDR2 SVGAGI, per germline. V was shortened by 8 bases and J by 4 bases, with 14 bases between the two germline ends. The CDR3 sequence is 13 residues long.

The J gene is TRBJ1-5, the V gene TRBV5-4; maybe TRBD1 (6 bases). This CDR3 is built from 16 residues. Per the germline V gene, CDR1 is SGHNT and CDR2 is YYREEE (reference sequence). V was clipped by 2 bases and J by 0 bases, with 12 bases between them. The CDR3 DNA follows: TGTGCCAGCAGCTTCGGGGGGCGGAATAGCAATCAGCCCCAGCATTTT. Translation: CASSFGGRNSNQPQHF.